One sample yielded the 20 T cell receptor beta chains listed below, sequenced in a study of a mutant IDH1 vaccine in newly diagnosed glioma. Some clones are missing from TCRdb's copy, which holds only in-frame ones; the method was immunoSEQ multiplex PCR. The profile shows tens of thousands of clones, about four fifths of them singletons. Their specific antigens are unknown. As to time point: week 35, safety follow-up. Doses comprised 300 ug of mutant IDH1 20-mer peptide each, plus topical imiquimod. This sample comprised PBMCs, obtained from a glioma patient whose treatment included an IDH1 peptide vaccine. The receptors were gathered from a middle-aged man with glioma.

This clone occurred once. A much larger clone is a single base away; this may be a read error. This chain uses TRBV4-2 with TRBJ2-5; D possibly corresponds to TRBD2 (7 bases). The CDR3 covers 16 residues. V lost 0 bases and J lost 11, with 22 bases in between. CDR1 LGHNA and CDR2 YNFKEQ come from the germline V gene. CDR3 coding DNA: TGTGCCAGCAGCCAAGATGGGGTGGGAAGGGGGAGGGAGCAGTACTTC. This sequence encodes CASSQDGVGRGREQYF.

The chain links TRBV4-1 to TRBJ2-2; 9 positions match TRBD2. From germline, CDR1 is MGHRA and CDR2 YSYEKL. V lost 0 bases to trimming and J lost 6 bases; unmatched junction nucleotides: 8. This CDR3 is built from 17 residues. The CDR3 loop reads CASSQELAGGLPGELFF. As DNA, the CDR3 is TGCGCCAGCAGCCAAGAGCTGGCGGGGGGGCTTCCCGGGGAGCTGTTTTTT.

This chain's CDR3 is CAISESGDVWDINSPLHF. DNA of the CDR3: TGTGCCATCAGTGAGTCGGGGGACGTCTGGGATATTAATTCACCCCTCCACTTT. This sequence joins TRBV10-3 and TRBJ1-6; D possibly corresponds to TRBD1 (5 bases). This CDR3 region has 18 residues. Germline V lookup: CDR1 ENHRY, CDR2 SYGVKD. V lost 0 bases to trimming and J lost 6 bases, with 18 bases between them.

CDR3: CASSIRQGGNNEQFF. The CDR3 region has the DNA TGTGCCAGTAGTATAAGGCAGGGAGGAAACAATGAGCAGTTCTTC. The J gene is TRBJ2-1, the V gene TRBV19; perhaps TRBD2 as D (6 bases). V dropped 2 bases and J dropped 5 bases, with 13 bases sitting between them. The CDR3 is 15 residues long. Germline CDR1 LNHDA, CDR2 SQIVND (reference sequence). Full variable domain (rest looked up from reference TRBV19 and TRBJ2-1): DGGITQSPKYLFRKEGQNVTLSCEQNLNHDAMYWYRQDPGQGLRLIYYSQIVNDFQKGDIAEGYSVSREKKESFPLTVTSAQKNPTAFYLCASSIRQGGNNEQFFGPGTRLTVL.

V and J are TRBV29-1 and TRBJ2-3; D is uncertain. CDR1 is SQVTM and CDR2 is ANQGSEA in the germline V gene. This CDR3 has 15 amino acids. Trimming shortened V by 1 base and J by 3 bases, and 14 bases separated the two germline ends. CDR3 DNA: TGCAGCGTTGAAGGCCCTCTCCTTCGTACAGATACGCAGTATTTT. It translates to CSVEGPLLRTDTQYF.

This chain uses TRBV4-2 with TRBJ1-1; 8 positions agree with TRBD1. V lost 4 bases to trimming and J lost 3 bases; unmatched junction nucleotides: 7. The CDR3 length is 15 residues. CDR1 and CDR2 from the germline V gene are LGHNA and YNFKEQ. DNA for the CDR3: TGTGCCAGCAGCCCAGCCCCGGGACAGGACACTGAAGCTTTCTTT. Translating gives CASSPAPGQDTEAFF.

This clone occurred once. The chain joins TRBV9 to TRBJ2-5; D not certain. The CDR3 loop spans 12 amino acids. Looked up from germline, CDR1 is SGDLS and CDR2 is YYNGEE. The V gene lost 1 base and the J gene lost 3 bases, with 4 bases spanning the gap. CDR3 residues: CASSVYEETQYF. In nucleotides, the CDR3 is TGTGCCAGCAGCGTATATGAAGAGACCCAGTACTTC.

The gene calls are TRBV7-2 and TRBJ1-1; 7 bases agree with TRBD1. Germline CDR1 SGHTA, CDR2 FQGNSA. The CDR3 is 14 residues long. The J segment lost 1 base and the V segment lost 1 base, leaving 0 bases of the junction unmatched. CDR3 DNA sequence: TGTGCCAGCAGCTTAGGGACAGGGAACACTGAAGCTTTCTTT. Protein: CASSLGTGNTEAFF.

The rearrangement joins TRBV7-3 to TRBJ2-2; no firm D call. Germline-derived CDR1 and CDR2 are SGHTA and FQGTGA. This CDR3 region has 15 residues. With 3 bases removed from V and 0 bases from J, the gap between germline ends came to 8 bases. For the CDR3, the DNA is TGTGCCAGCAGCTTCGACGGATCGAACACCGGGGAGCTGTTTTTT. Translating gives CASSFDGSNTGELFF.

V is TRBV5-1 and J is TRBJ2-1; weak D call: TRBD1 (6 bases). Germline V gene lookup returns CDR1 SGHRS and CDR2 YFSETQ. The germline V and J ends were trimmed by 4 bases and 6 bases, with 14 bases remaining between them. The CDR3 sequence is 14 residues long. CDR3: CASSLGTTSNEQFF. The CDR3 region has the DNA TGCGCCAGCAGCCTGGGGACAACCTCCAATGAGCAGTTCTTC.

The rearrangement uses TRBV28 and TRBJ2-1; no definite D call. Trimming removed 7 bases at V and 2 bases at J, with 12 bases between. Germline loops: CDR1 MDHEN, CDR2 SYDVKM. The CDR3 is 14 amino acids. CDR3 loop: CASNPRNPYNEQFF. In DNA, the CDR3 is TGTGCCAGCAATCCCAGGAACCCCTACAATGAGCAGTTCTTC.

This clone showed up just a few times. The rearrangement joins TRBV30 to TRBJ1-1; D is ambiguous. Trimming took off 0 bases at V and 1 base at J, with 12 bases between the two ends. The CDR3 consists of 15 residues. In germline, CDR1 is GTSNPN, CDR2 SVGIG (reference sequence). The CDR3 protein is CAWSVQPIGNTEAFF. CDR3 bases: TGTGCCTGGAGTGTACAACCCATCGGGAACACTGAAGCTTTCTTT.

As DNA, the CDR3 is TGTGCCAGCAGTTACTCGAGTTCACCCCTCCACTTT. It is translated as CASSYSSSPLHF. The chain recombines TRBV6-5 with TRBJ1-6, with D uncertain. CDR1 is MNHEY, CDR2 SVGAGI, per germline. The CDR3 length is 12 residues. V lost 0 bases and J lost 9, with 3 bases in between.

Details on this clone: The junction differs from germline at one of its ends, possibly a read error. The CDR3 DNA follows: TGTGCCAGCAGCTTAGACCACATGAGGTCTGGCCCCTGCTTT. Translated, it gives CASSLDHMRSGPCF. The chain links TRBV7-2 to TRBJ1-6, with no clear D. Germline CDR1 and CDR2: SGHTA and FQGNSA. The CDR3 runs to 14 residues.

The J gene is TRBJ1-1, the V gene TRBV6-5; D may be TRBD1 (5 bases). CDR1 MNHEY and CDR2 SVGAGI come from the germline V gene. This CDR3 has 13 residues. V was clipped by 2 bases and J by 1 base, with 5 bases between them. CDR3 loop: CASSYRGNTEAFF. CDR3 nucleotide sequence: TGTGCCAGCAGTTACAGGGGGAACACTGAAGCTTTCTTT.

The chain joins TRBV4-1 to TRBJ1-5, with TRBD1 as a possible D gene (6 bases). The germline V and J ends were trimmed by 3 bases and 2 bases, with 17 bases remaining between them. Germline V gene lookup returns CDR1 MGHRA and CDR2 YSYEKL. The CDR3 spans 17 residues. CDR3 sequence: CASSQKQGRDRNQPQHF. The CDR3 region has the DNA TGCGCCAGCAGCCAGAAACAGGGCCGGGATCGCAATCAGCCCCAGCATTTT.

The chain recombines TRBV10-3 with TRBJ1-1, with 8 bases identical to TRBD1. Germline CDR1 reads ENHRY; CDR2 reads SYGVKD. The V gene end was trimmed by 6 bases and the J gene end by 6 bases; junction bases not matched to a gene: 3. This CDR3 is built from 12 residues. DNA for the CDR3: TGTGCCATCAGCAGGGGGCCAGCTGAAGCTTTCTTT. Its protein is CAISRGPAEAFF.

J is TRBJ2-7 and V is TRBV5-1; D is perhaps TRBD1 (6 bases). CDR1 is SGHRS and CDR2 is YFSETQ in the germline V gene. V lost 4 bases, J lost 2 bases, and 13 bases lay in between. The CDR3 runs to 14 residues. The CDR3 protein is CASSQGGVTYEQYF. The CDR3 DNA reads TGCGCCAGCAGCCAAGGGGGTGTCACCTACGAGCAGTACTTC.

This clone has just a few counts. The chain links TRBV7-9 to TRBJ2-7; tentative D call: TRBD2 (6 bases). Germline CDR1 reads SEHNR; CDR2 reads FQNEAQ (reference sequence). With 5 bases removed from V and 5 bases from J, the gap between germline ends came to 13 bases. CDR3 length: 13 residues. This CDR3 is CASSPGVGDEQYF. The DNA of the CDR3 is TGTGCCAGCAGCCCGGGGGTCGGAGACGAGCAGTACTTC.

The chain couples TRBV6-1 to TRBJ2-1; 10 positions agree with TRBD2. Germline CDR1 reads MNHNS; CDR2 reads SASEGT. The CDR3 loop spans 17 amino acids. Trimming at V came to 4 bases and at J to 0 bases, leaving 6 bases not matched to a gene. The DNA of the CDR3 is TGTGCCAGCAGTGTGAGCGGGGGGGCCAGCTCCTACAATGAGCAGTTCTTC. It translates to CASSVSGGASSYNEQFF.